The 28 T cell receptor beta chains reported below all come from one sample, sequenced in a study of blood T cells in healthy people across ages (dated by TCRdb to the mid-2010s). The method was 5' RACE. A second roughly 6 to 12 cycle PCR used a sample-barcoded 5' primer and a J-beta primer mix. Starting from the raw public reads, TCRdb applied fastp trimming at Q25, assembled clones with MiXCR and retained in-frame beta chains. Each record represents a unique CDR3 protein, reported with the most common genes and DNA among its rows. Counted in this sample were around 1,900,000 distinct CDR3 sequences; about two fifths of them appeared once. The ten largest clones add up to 20% to 25% of the sample. Sample: blood. All receptors come from a human donor in good health.

This clonotype was observed a few times. J is TRBJ1-1 and V is TRBV7-9; tentative D call: TRBD1 (6 bases). The germline V gene has CDR1 SEHNR and CDR2 FQNEAQ (reference sequence). V was shortened by 5 bases and J by 6 bases, with 10 bases between the two germline ends. The CDR3 contains 12 residues. CDR3 sequence (DNA): TGTGCCAGCAGCCGGACAGTCCCTGAAGCTTTCTTT. Its protein is CASSRTVPEAFF. The full variable domain, completed using reference TRBV7-9 and TRBJ1-1, is DTGVSQNPRHKITKRGQNVTFRCDPISEHNRLYWYRQTLGQGPEFLTYFQNEAQLEKSRLLSDRFSAERPKGSFSTLEIQRTEQGDSAMYLCASSRTVPEAFFGQGTRLTVV.

This clonotype came up a few times. This chain connects TRBV4-2 to TRBJ2-3; 8 bases match TRBD2. The CDR3 consists of 17 residues. Trimming cost V 0 bases and J 4 bases; bases outside gene matches: 9. CDR1 and CDR2 from the germline V gene are LGHNA and YNFKEQ. CDR3 sequence: CASSQEIGGARSDTQYF. CDR3 coding DNA: TGTGCCAGCAGCCAAGAAATCGGGGGGGCACGCTCAGATACGCAGTATTTT.

This clonotype is a singleton in its sample. The chain uses TRBV5-1 and TRBJ1-2, with D perhaps TRBD1 (5 bases). The length of the CDR3 is 15 residues. Germline V CDR1 and CDR2: SGHRS, YFSETQ. Trimming cost V 0 bases and J 5 bases, with 14 bases left between them. CDR3 sequence (DNA): TGCGCCAGCAGCTTGGATAGGACGGGGCCTTATGGCTACACCTTC. Translation: CASSLDRTGPYGYTF.

The chain recombines TRBV9 with TRBJ2-1, with D maybe TRBD2 (6 bases). This CDR3 spans 16 amino acids. CDR1 is SGDLS and CDR2 is YYNGEE in the germline V gene. V was pared by 0 bases and J by 7 bases, with 17 bases between. The CDR3 DNA follows: TGTGCCAGCAGCGTAGCCGGCACCGGGGGTAGTAATGAGCAGTTCTTC. Translated, it gives CASSVAGTGGSNEQFF.

In this sample, this clonotype turned up a few times. The chain has TRBV4-1 and TRBJ2-3, with D maybe TRBD2 (5 bases). The CDR3 has 15 amino acids. CDR1 is MGHRA and CDR2 is YSYEKL in the germline V gene. V lost 3 bases, J lost 4 bases, and 14 bases lay in between. The CDR3 loop is CASSQVLGVADTQYF. The CDR3, as DNA: TGCGCCAGCAGCCAGGTACTAGGTGTCGCAGATACGCAGTATTTT.

This clonotype was seen a handful of times. The chain couples TRBV29-1 to TRBJ2-5; 8 bases align to TRBD1. Germline V gives CDR1 SQVTM, CDR2 ANQGSEA. V gave up 7 bases and J gave up 5 bases; unmatched junction bases: 6. The CDR3 is made up of 12 amino acids. In DNA form, the CDR3 reads TGCAGCGGGACGGGACAGGCGGAGACCCAGTACTTC. It codes for CSGTGQAETQYF.

V is TRBV6-1 and J is TRBJ2-1; 7 nucleotides agree with TRBD2. The ends lost 0 bases at V and 10 bases at J; junction bases unmatched: 12. This CDR3 contains 16 residues. The germline gives CDR1 MNHNS, CDR2 SASEGT. CDR3: CASSEALGGERGEQFF. CDR3 coding DNA: TGTGCCAGCAGTGAAGCGCTTGGGGGGGAAAGGGGAGAGCAGTTCTTC.

In this sample, this clonotype turned up many times. V gene TRBV7-9 combines with J gene TRBJ2-4; D unresolved. The CDR3 sequence is 14 residues long. V was shortened by 3 bases and J by 2 bases, with 8 bases between the two germline ends. CDR1 and CDR2 from the germline V gene are SEHNR and FQNEAQ (reference sequence). Written as DNA, the CDR3 is TGTGCCAGCAGCTTCTGGGCTACCAAAAACATTCAGTACTTC. It is translated as CASSFWATKNIQYF.

V is TRBV4-2 and J is TRBJ2-1, with 13 bases lining up with TRBD2. The CDR3 loop spans 21 amino acids. The trim removed 2 bases at V and 0 bases at J, leaving 13 bases unmatched. Germline-derived CDR1 and CDR2 are LGHNA and YNFKEQ. The CDR3 DNA is TGTGCCAGCAGCCAACACGGACTAGCGGGGGATAAATCGGGCTCCTACAATGAGCAGTTCTTC. Translated: CASSQHGLAGDKSGSYNEQFF.

To note about this clonotype: A read error may be the cause here, since a much bigger clone is one base away. The V call is TRBV27, the J call TRBJ2-6; TRBD1 is a possible D gene (5 bases). CDR1 MNHEY and CDR2 SMNVEV come from the germline V gene (reference sequence). The CDR3 runs 13 residues. The CDR3: CASRGSGANALTF. The CDR3 DNA reads as TGTGCCAGCAGGGGGTCTGGGGCCAACGCCCTGACTTTC. Based on the CDR3 plus reference TRBV27 and TRBJ2-6, the full variable domain is EAQVTQNPRYLITVTGKKLTVTCSQNMNHEYMSWYRQDPGLGLRQIYYSMNVEVTDKGDVPEGYKVSRKEKRNFPLILESPSPNQTSLYFCASRGSGANALTFGAGSRLTVL.

J is TRBJ2-1 and V is TRBV28; 11 bases match TRBD2. With 6 bases clipped from V and 7 bases from J, the junction kept 8 bases outside the gene matches. The CDR3 covers 15 residues. CDR1 is MDHEN and CDR2 is SYDVKM in the germline V gene. The CDR3 nucleotides are TGTGCCAGCAGCCACGAGGCTAGCGGGAGGAATGAGCAGTTCTTC. Amino acids: CASSHEASGRNEQFF.

The V call is TRBV3-1, the J call TRBJ2-4, with D tentatively TRBD1 (5 bases). The germline V and J ends were trimmed by 0 bases and 15 bases, with 12 bases remaining between them. This CDR3 comprises 12 residues. Germline CDR1 is LGHDT and CDR2 is YNNKEL (reference sequence). CDR3 DNA sequence: TGTGCCAGCAGCCAAGATCGGCAGGGTCGGTACTTC. It yields the protein CASSQDRQGRYF.

The chain uses TRBV9 and TRBJ2-5, with TRBD1 matching 8 bases. The DNA end lines up better with TRBJ2-7; the J call may be wrong. The CDR3 length is 15 residues. From germline, CDR1 is SGDLS and CDR2 YYNGEE. CDR3 in amino acids: CASSVGSRGHHEQYF. In nucleotides, the CDR3 is TGTGCCAGCAGCGTAGGTTCCAGGGGGCACCACGAGCAGTACTTC.

The gene calls are TRBV20-1 and TRBJ2-7; tentatively, D is TRBD2 (6 bases). The CDR3 loop spans 16 amino acids. CDR1 is DFQATT and CDR2 is SNEGSKA in the germline V gene (reference sequence). V was clipped by 7 bases and J by 1 base, with 23 bases between them. CDR3 in amino acids: CSGIGLDWGTSYEQYF. The CDR3 nucleotides are TGCAGTGGTATTGGTTTGGATTGGGGGACTTCCTACGAGCAGTACTTC.

The V and J genes are TRBV15 and TRBJ2-5, with a weak D call TRBD2 (5 bases). This CDR3 comprises 14 residues. V lost 1 base, J lost 5 bases, and 11 bases lay in between. Germline V gene sequence: CDR1 LNHNV, CDR2 YYDKDF (reference sequence). In nucleotides, the CDR3 is TGTGCCACCAGCAGAGGGAGGTCCTGGGAGACCCAGTACTTC. Its translation: CATSRGRSWETQYF.

CDR3 protein: CASSGSDRGLSDTQYF. The CDR3, as DNA: TGTGCCAGCAGTGGCTCCGACAGGGGACTTTCAGATACGCAGTATTTT. The V and J genes are TRBV28 and TRBJ2-3; 8 nucleotides align to TRBD1. The CDR3 consists of 16 residues. Per germline, CDR1 MDHEN and CDR2 SYDVKM. The V gene end was trimmed by 5 bases and the J gene end by 4 bases; junction bases not matched to a gene: 11.

This chain connects TRBV20-1 to TRBJ1-4; D unresolved. The CDR3 extends over 17 amino acids. Germline V gene data show CDR1 as DFQATT and CDR2 as SNEGSKA (reference sequence). The V end lost 1 base, the J end lost 0 bases, and 15 bases lay between the germline ends. The CDR3 region is CSARALGRFATNEKLFF. The CDR3 DNA sequence: TGCAGTGCTAGAGCATTAGGAAGATTTGCAACTAATGAAAAACTGTTTTTT.

Notes on this clonotype: One end of the junction fails to match germline, which may point to a read error. The chain couples TRBV12-3 or TRBV12-4 to TRBJ2-5, with D unresolved. This CDR3 has 14 residues. The CDR3 loop is CVSSSSSGQETQYF. CDR3 DNA sequence: TGTGTCAGCAGTTCCTCTAGTGGGCAAGAGACCCAGTACTTC.

This clonotype appeared a single time. The chain joins TRBV29-1 to TRBJ1-1; maybe TRBD1 (5 bases). The germline V gene encodes CDR1 SQVTM and CDR2 ANQGSEA. Trimming took off 4 bases at V and 6 bases at J, with 12 bases between the two ends. This CDR3 is built from 12 residues. The CDR3 sequence: CSVGSLGPEAFF. The CDR3 DNA follows: TGCAGCGTTGGCAGCCTGGGGCCTGAAGCTTTCTTT.

The chain employs TRBV7-9 and TRBJ2-1; 12 positions agree with TRBD2. The CDR3 totals 15 residues. V trimming: 10 bases; J trimming: 10 bases; junction bases outside the gene matches: 14. Germline CDR1 reads SEHNR; CDR2 reads FQNEAQ (reference sequence). Here the CDR3 reads CATRDGTSGPKEQFF. The CDR3 nucleotides are TGTGCCACTAGGGACGGGACTAGCGGGCCCAAGGAGCAGTTCTTC.

This chain links TRBV7-9 with TRBJ2-1; TRBD2 aligns across 9 bases. The CDR3 is 17 residues long. Germline loops: CDR1 SEHNR, CDR2 FQNEAQ (reference sequence). The junction had 13 bases not matched to a gene; V was cut back by 5 bases and J by 5 bases. For the CDR3, the DNA is TGTGCCAGCAGCCCCGCGCGGGGGGGAAGAGGGGACAATGAGCAGTTCTTC. Its translation is CASSPARGGRGDNEQFF.

V gene TRBV12-3 or TRBV12-4 combines with J gene TRBJ1-5, with D uncertain. This CDR3 spans 13 amino acids. Trimming removed 6 bases from V and 3 bases from J, with 9 bases in between. The CDR3: CASSIKINQPQHF. In DNA form, the CDR3 reads TGTGCCAGCAGCATTAAGATCAATCAGCCCCAGCATTTT.

This clonotype came up a few times. This chain connects TRBV12-3 or TRBV12-4 to TRBJ1-1, with a weak D call TRBD1 (6 bases). The V and J ends lost 5 bases and 7 bases respectively, with 14 bases between them. The CDR3 runs to 13 residues. In DNA, the CDR3 is TGTGCCAGCAGTCCTACAGGGCGGATTGAAGCTTTCTTT. Translation: CASSPTGRIEAFF.

J is TRBJ2-7 and V is TRBV7-2, with 8 bases lining up with TRBD2. CDR3 length equals 15 residues. CDR1 and CDR2 (germline): SGHTA, FQGNSA. V was pared by 4 bases and J by 3 bases, with 8 bases of the junction left unmatched. CDR3 protein: CASSSREGGYYEQYF. CDR3 nucleotides: TGTGCCAGCAGCTCTCGGGAGGGAGGGTACTACGAGCAGTACTTC.

The chain joins TRBV6-5 to TRBJ2-1; tentatively, D is TRBD2 (5 bases). V was cut by 9 bases and J by 6 bases, with 12 bases left in between. The germline V gene has CDR1 MNHEY and CDR2 SVGAGI. The CDR3 contains 12 residues. The CDR3 nucleotides are TGTGCCAGTTACCGGGAATTCAATGAGCAGTTCTTC. It translates to CASYREFNEQFF.

This clonotype showed up just a few times. The chain recombines TRBV12-3 or TRBV12-4 with TRBJ2-7; unclear D gene. Trimming cost V 1 base and J 9 bases, with 16 bases left between them. CDR3 size: 14 residues. This chain's CDR3 is CASSLDGYSSGQYF. The DNA of the CDR3 is TGTGCCAGCAGTTTAGATGGGTACTCCTCGGGGCAGTACTTC.

This clonotype was observed a single time. Possible read error: a much larger clone is one base away. The J gene is TRBJ1-2, the V gene TRBV6-5; D gene unclear. The germline CDR1 and CDR2 sequences are MNHEY and SVGAGI. The CDR3 spans 13 residues. Trimming shortened V by 0 bases and J by 4 bases, and 6 bases separated the two germline ends. Here the CDR3 DNA reads TGTGCCAGCAGTTACTCCCCCGTCTATGGCTACACCTTC. This gives the protein CASSYSPVYGYTF.

The chain couples TRBV5-1 to TRBJ2-5, with 7 bases fitting TRBD1. Trimming cost V 4 bases and J 1 base; bases outside gene matches: 10. Germline V gives CDR1 SGHRS, CDR2 YFSETQ. The CDR3 sequence is 16 residues long. CDR3 nucleotide sequence: TGCGCCAGCAGCGAGGGACAGACGATATTCCAAGAGACCCAGTACTTC. It translates to CASSEGQTIFQETQYF. Filled out from reference TRBV5-1 and TRBJ2-5, the complete variable domain reads KAGVTQTPRYLIKTRGQQVTLSCSPISGHRSVSWYQQTPGQGLQFLFEYFSETQRNKGNFPGRFSGRQFSNSRSEMNVSTLELGDSALYLCASSEGQTIFQETQYFGPGTRLLVL.